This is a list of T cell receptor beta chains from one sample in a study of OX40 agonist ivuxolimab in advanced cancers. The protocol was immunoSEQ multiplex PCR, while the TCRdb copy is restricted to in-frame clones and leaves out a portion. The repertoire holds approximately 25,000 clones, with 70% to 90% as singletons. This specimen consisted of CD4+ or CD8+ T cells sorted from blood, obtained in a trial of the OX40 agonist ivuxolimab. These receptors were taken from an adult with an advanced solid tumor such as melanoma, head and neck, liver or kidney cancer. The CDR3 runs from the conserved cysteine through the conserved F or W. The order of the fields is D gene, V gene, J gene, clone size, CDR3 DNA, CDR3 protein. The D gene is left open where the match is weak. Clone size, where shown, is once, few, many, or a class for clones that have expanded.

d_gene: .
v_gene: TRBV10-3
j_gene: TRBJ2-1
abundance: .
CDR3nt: TGTGCCATCAGTGAGTCCTCTCTGGCTAGCACCCTAAATGAGCAGTTCTTC
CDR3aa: CAISESSLASTLNEQFF

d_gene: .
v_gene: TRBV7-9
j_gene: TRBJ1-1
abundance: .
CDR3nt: TGTGCCAGCAGCCCGGGACGGGGGAACACTGAAGCTTTCTTT
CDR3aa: CASSPGRGNTEAFF

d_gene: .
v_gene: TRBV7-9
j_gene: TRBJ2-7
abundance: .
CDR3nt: TGTGCCAGCAGCCCCAGGGTGGCCTACGAGCAGTACTTC
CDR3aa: CASSPRVAYEQYF

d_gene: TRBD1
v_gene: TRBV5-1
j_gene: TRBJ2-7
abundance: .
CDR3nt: TGCGCCAGCAGCACCGGGACAGGGGGTTCCTACGAGCAGTACTTC
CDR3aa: CASSTGTGGSYEQYF

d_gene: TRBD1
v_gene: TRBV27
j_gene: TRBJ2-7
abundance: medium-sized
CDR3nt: TGTGCCAGCAGTTTGGGACAGCCAGGACCCTACGAGCAGTACTTC
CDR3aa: CASSLGQPGPYEQYF

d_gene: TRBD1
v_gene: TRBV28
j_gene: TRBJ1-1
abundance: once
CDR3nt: TGTGCCAGCAGTTCCTCCGTTTTGGACAGGGGGCTTAACACTGAAGCTTTCTTT
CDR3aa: CASSSSVLDRGLNTEAFF

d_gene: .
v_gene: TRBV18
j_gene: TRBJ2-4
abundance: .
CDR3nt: TGTGCCAGCTCACCACCTAACATCGGGGACCTTAAAAACATTCAGTACTTC
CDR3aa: CASSPPNIGDLKNIQYF

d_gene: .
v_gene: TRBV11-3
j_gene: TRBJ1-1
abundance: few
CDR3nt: TGTGCCAGCAGCCGACGGACAGTGAACACTGAAGCTTTCTTT
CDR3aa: CASSRRTVNTEAFF

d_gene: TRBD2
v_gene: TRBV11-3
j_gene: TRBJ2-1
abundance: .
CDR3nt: TGTGCCAGCAGCCCTAGATTAAAAGACGGTAGCGGGAGTTACGATGAGCAGTTCTTC
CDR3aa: CASSPRLKDGSGSYDEQFF

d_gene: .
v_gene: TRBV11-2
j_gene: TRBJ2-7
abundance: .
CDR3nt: TGTGCCAGCAGCTTAGGTTTCAGATTGGCCCTAGACTTC
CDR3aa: CASSLGFRLALDF

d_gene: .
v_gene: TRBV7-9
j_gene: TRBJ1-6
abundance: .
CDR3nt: TGTGCCAGCAGCCACGCGGGAGGGTCCTTATACTCCTATAATTCACCCCTCCACTTT
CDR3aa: CASSHAGGSLYSYNSPLHF

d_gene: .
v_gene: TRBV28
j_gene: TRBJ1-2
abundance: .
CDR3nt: TGTGCCAGCAGTCATCCCCGGCTGACCACCTATGGCTACACCTTC
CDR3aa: CASSHPRLTTYGYTF

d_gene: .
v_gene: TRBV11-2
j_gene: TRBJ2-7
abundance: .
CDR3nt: TGTGCCAGCAGCTTAGGCTCCAGCTCCTACGAGCAGTACTTC
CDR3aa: CASSLGSSSYEQYF

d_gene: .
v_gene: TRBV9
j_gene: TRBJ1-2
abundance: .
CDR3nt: TGTGCCAGCAGCACAACAGACGGGCCAAGCGGCTACACCTTC
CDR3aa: CASSTTDGPSGYTF

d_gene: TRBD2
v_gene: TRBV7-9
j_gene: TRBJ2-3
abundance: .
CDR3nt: TGTGCCAGCAGCATCATAGCGGGAATGGGGAATACGCAGTATTTT
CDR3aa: CASSIIAGMGNTQYF

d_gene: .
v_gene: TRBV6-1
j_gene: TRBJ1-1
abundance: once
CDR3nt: TGTGCCAGCAGTGATGTCTTGCTAGCTATAGAAGCTTTCTTT
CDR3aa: CASSDVLLAIEAFF

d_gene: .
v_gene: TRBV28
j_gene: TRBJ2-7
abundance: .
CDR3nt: TGTGCCAGCAGTTTCCGACGGCTACAGGGAACCTACGAGCAGTACTTC
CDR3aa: CASSFRRLQGTYEQYF

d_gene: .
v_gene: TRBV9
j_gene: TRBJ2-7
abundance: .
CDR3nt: TGTGCCAGCAGCCCCCGAAGGGGTTACGAGCAGTACTTC
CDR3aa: CASSPRRGYEQYF

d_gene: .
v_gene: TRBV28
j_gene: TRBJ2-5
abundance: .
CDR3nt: TGTGCCAGCAGTTTTATAGAGACCCAGTACTTC
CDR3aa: CASSFIETQYF

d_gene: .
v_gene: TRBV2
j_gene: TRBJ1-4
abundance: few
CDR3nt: TGTGCCTGGGAGGGAGGTCCTGATGAAAAACTGTTTTTT
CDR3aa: CAWEGGPDEKLFF

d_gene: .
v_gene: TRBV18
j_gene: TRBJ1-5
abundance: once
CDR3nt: TGTGCCAGCTCACCTGACAGGTATAGCAATCAGCCCCAGCATTTT
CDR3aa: CASSPDRYSNQPQHF

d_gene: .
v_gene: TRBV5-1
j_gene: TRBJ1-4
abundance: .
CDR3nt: TGCGCCAGCAGCCTCTGGACGGAAGGACCTGATGAAAAACTGTTTTTT
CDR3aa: CASSLWTEGPDEKLFF

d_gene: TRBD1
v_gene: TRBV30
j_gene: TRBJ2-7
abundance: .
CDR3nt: TGTGCCAACAGGGGGGCCTACGAGCAGTACTTC
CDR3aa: CANRGAYEQYF

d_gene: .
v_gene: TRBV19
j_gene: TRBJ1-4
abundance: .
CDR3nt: TGTGCCAGCACCCCCGGGTTTAATGAAAAACTGTTTTTT
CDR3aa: CASTPGFNEKLFF

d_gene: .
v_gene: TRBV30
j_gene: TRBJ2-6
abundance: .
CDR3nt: TGTGCTGCGGACCACAACGTCCTGACTTTC
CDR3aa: CAADHNVLTF

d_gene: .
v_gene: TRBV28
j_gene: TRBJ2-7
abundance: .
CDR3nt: TGTGCCAGCAGTCCCACGGTGCGCGTCTCCTACGAGCAGTACTTC
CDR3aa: CASSPTVRVSYEQYF

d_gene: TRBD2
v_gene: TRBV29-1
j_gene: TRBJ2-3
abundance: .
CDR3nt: TGCAGCGTTCGACGACTAGCGGGGGCGGGAGATACGCAGTATTTT
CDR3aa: CSVRRLAGAGDTQYF

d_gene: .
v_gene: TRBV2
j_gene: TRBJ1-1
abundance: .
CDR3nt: TGTGCCAGCATCGAATTCGGTGAAGCTTTCTTT
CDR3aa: CASIEFGEAFF

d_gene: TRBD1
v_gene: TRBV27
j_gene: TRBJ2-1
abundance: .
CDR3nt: TGTGCCAGCAGTTTATCAACAGGGGGCAATGAGCAGTTCTTC
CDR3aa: CASSLSTGGNEQFF

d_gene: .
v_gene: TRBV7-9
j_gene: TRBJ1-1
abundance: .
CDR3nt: TGTGCCAGCAGCTTATCCGGCAAGGAGGAAGCTTTCTTT
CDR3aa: CASSLSGKEEAFF

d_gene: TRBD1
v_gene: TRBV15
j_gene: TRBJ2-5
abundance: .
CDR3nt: TGTGCCACCACCTGGGTGGGACAGGGGTACCAAGAGACCCAGTACTTC
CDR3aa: CATTWVGQGYQETQYF

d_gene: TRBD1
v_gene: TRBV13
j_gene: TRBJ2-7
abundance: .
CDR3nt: TGTGCCAGCAGCTTACCGGGACAGGGCTACGAGCAGTACTTC
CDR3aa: CASSLPGQGYEQYF